This T cell receptor (beta chain) stems from a study of blood T cell repertoires in COVID-19. Study in general: Specimens from acute and convalescent COVID-19 originated in the United States, Italy and Spain. T cells, B-cell-depleted T cells, or PBMCs supplied cDNA or gDNA.

CDR1 MGHDK and CDR2 SYGVNS come from the germline V gene. The CDR3 contains 13 residues. Unmatched junction bases numbered 0, after V lost 2 bases and J lost 4 bases. In Seattle, patients joined the study during active infection and were tracked longitudinally. This clone was observed a single time. As originally analysed: Amplification of reference gene primers was used by the study to estimate nucleated cell counts. Sequenced by immunoSEQ multiplex PCR; TCRdb stores in-frame clones only, minus some. The V and J calls and clone size are taken from that table; D and trimming were inferred from the DNA. This table holds roughly 350,000 clones, over 80% found once.

The genes are TRBV25-1 and TRBJ2-3; 7 nucleotides line up with TRBD2. The sample was peripheral blood. The sequence was obtained from a woman aged 50 to 60 with COVID-19, enrolled during active disease. The CDR3 spells CASSEGGADTQYF. CDR3 nucleotides: TGTGCCAGCAGTGAAGGGGGGGCAGATACGCAGTATTTT. Full variable domain (rest looked up from reference TRBV25-1 and TRBJ2-3): EADIYQTPRYLVIGTGKKITLECSQTMGHDKMYWYQQDPGMELHLIHYSYGVNSTEKGDLSSESTVSRIRTEHFPLTLESARPSHTSQYLCASSEGGADTQYFGPGTRLTVL.